The rows below give T cell receptor beta chains drawn from one sample of a study of identifying expanded T cells in peripheral blood. Data came from immunoSEQ multiplex PCR; TCRdb stores just in-frame clones and leaves some out. The sample has 90,000 or so clones; 88% are singletons. The sequencing input was blood. Receptors originate from a person aged 18-70 years in good health. Each CDR3 is given with its conserved first and last residue. The D gene is left open where the match is weak. Clone sizes are given selectively: once, few, many, or a class where the clone is expanded.

v_call,clone_size,j_call,d_call,cdr3_nt,cdr3_aa
TRBV7-9,.,TRBJ1-1,.,TGTGCCAGCAGCTCCTGGAACACTGAAGCTTTCTTT,CASSSWNTEAFF
TRBV7-2,few,TRBJ1-1,.,TGTGCCAGCGGGCGGCTAAACACTGAAGCTTTCTTT,CASGRLNTEAFF
TRBV21-1,.,TRBJ1-2,.,TGTGCCAGCAGCAATCGGAAACAGGGAGGCGCCTATGGCTACACCTTC,CASSNRKQGGAYGYTF
TRBV5-4,.,TRBJ2-2,TRBD2,TGTGCCAGCAGCTTCCCTCTAGCGGGTAACACCGGGGAGCTGTTTTTT,CASSFPLAGNTGELFF
TRBV10-2,.,TRBJ1-2,TRBD1,TGCGCCAGCAGTCCTCTGGGGCCGGACAGGGGCTCCTATGGCTACACCTTC,CASSPLGPDRGSYGYTF
TRBV27,.,TRBJ1-1,TRBD1,TGTGCCAGCAGTTTAGGGGACAGGATGAACACTGAAGCTTTCTTT,CASSLGDRMNTEAFF
TRBV15,.,TRBJ2-7,TRBD1,TGTGCCACCAGCGCGTGGACAGGTACCTACGAGCAGTACTTC,CATSAWTGTYEQYF
TRBV18,many,TRBJ1-1,.,TGTGCCAGCTCACCACCGCCCCGAGGGCCCACTGAAGCTTTCTTT,CASSPPPRGPTEAFF
TRBV11-3,.,TRBJ2-7,.,TGTGCCAGCAGCTTAGGGGAGGGGGTTTCCTACGAGCAGTACTTC,CASSLGEGVSYEQYF
TRBV6-5,.,TRBJ2-7,.,TGTGCCAGCAGTTCCTGGTCGGGGTCTGCCTACGAGCAGTACTTC,CASSSWSGSAYEQYF
TRBV7-2,.,TRBJ2-3,.,TGTGCCAGCAGCTTTAGCGGACAAGATACGCAGTATTTT,CASSFSGQDTQYF
TRBV15,.,TRBJ1-2,.,TGTGCCACCAGCAGCCCTTGGGGCGCCGGCCATGGCTACACCTTC,CATSSPWGAGHGYTF
TRBV28,.,TRBJ2-1,TRBD2,TGTGCCAGCAGTGCGTCCCGGACTAGCGGGGGGTCCCATGAGCAGTTCTTC,CASSASRTSGGSHEQFF
TRBV9,.,TRBJ2-3,TRBD2,TGTGCCAGCAGCCCCTCGGGGGGGGGACTAGGGAATTCAGATACGCAGTATTTT,CASSPSGGGLGNSDTQYF
TRBV6-1,.,TRBJ2-2,.,TGTGCCAGCAGCCTAAACACCGGGGAGCTGTTTTTT,CASSLNTGELFF
TRBV27,.,TRBJ2-1,TRBD2,TGTGCCAGCAGGGGACTAGCGAGCTCCAATGAGCAGTTCTTC,CASRGLASSNEQFF
TRBV19,.,TRBJ1-2,.,TGTGCCAGCACGGTGGGGTTAGGCTATGGCTACACCTTC,CASTVGLGYGYTF
TRBV7-2,.,TRBJ2-2,.,TGTGCCAGCAGCCCGAACACCGGGGAGCTGTTTTTT,CASSPNTGELFF
TRBV6-5,.,TRBJ1-2,TRBD1,TGTGCCAGCAGTTACTCCGGGACAGGGGGCGGTGGCTACACCTTC,CASSYSGTGGGGYTF
TRBV7-2,once,TRBJ1-3,TRBD1,TGTGCCAGCAGCTTGGCGACAGGGGGTTCTGGAAACACCATATATTTT,CASSLATGGSGNTIYF
TRBV2,.,TRBJ2-5,.,TGTGCCAGCAGACGGGGCCTGCAAGAGACCCAGTACTTC,CASRRGLQETQYF
TRBV7-2,.,TRBJ1-2,.,TGTGCCAGCAGCTTAGGCGGACCCTCCTATGGCTACACCTTC,CASSLGGPSYGYTF
TRBV14,.,TRBJ1-2,.,TGTGCCAGCAGCCAAGCCCTCGGGGGCCGAGGCTACACCTTC,CASSQALGGRGYTF
TRBV7-2,few,TRBJ2-7,.,TGTGCCAGCAGCGTCGGGGGTGGGGGGATCCCTTACGAGCAGTACTTC,CASSVGGGGIPYEQYF
TRBV21-1,.,TRBJ2-4,.,TGTGCCAGCAATACAGGGAGGCTAAGGACCAAAAACATTCAGTACTTC,CASNTGRLRTKNIQYF
TRBV7-2,.,TRBJ2-5,TRBD2,TGTGCCAGCAGCTCAGCGTCTAGCGGGCACCCAAGCCGGGAGACCCAGTACTTC,CASSSASSGHPSRETQYF
TRBV7-2,.,TRBJ2-7,TRBD1,TGTGCCAGCAGCACCGGGACAGGGGGCCGGGAGCAGTACTTC,CASSTGTGGREQYF
TRBV5-1,.,TRBJ1-5,.,TGCGCCAGCAGCTTGGGGGCAGGGCACAATCAGCCCCAGCATTTT,CASSLGAGHNQPQHF
TRBV10-3,.,TRBJ1-1,.,TGTGCCATCAGTCAGGGGAACACTGAAGCTTTCTTT,CAISQGNTEAFF
TRBV10-2,.,TRBJ2-7,.,TGCGCCAGCAACCGTGCGGGGGCCGACGAGCAGTACTTC,CASNRAGADEQYF
TRBV7-2,.,TRBJ2-5,.,TGTGCCAGCAGCTTGTATTTTCTACAAGAGACCCAGTACTTC,CASSLYFLQETQYF
TRBV7-8,.,TRBJ1-5,.,TGTGCCAGCAGCTTAGAAATCATTTCCAATCAGCCCCAGCATTTT,CASSLEIISNQPQHF
TRBV10-3,.,TRBJ1-2,.,TGTGCCATCGGAGGGGGAGGAGCTGGTTATGGCTACACCTTC,CAIGGGGAGYGYTF
TRBV2,.,TRBJ2-7,.,TGTGCCAGCAGTGAGGTGGGCGCCTACGAGCAGTACTTC,CASSEVGAYEQYF
TRBV5-1,.,TRBJ1-4,.,TGCGCCAGCAGCTTAGGGGCAGCATCTAATGAAAAACTGTTTTTT,CASSLGAASNEKLFF
TRBV6-5,.,TRBJ1-2,.,TGTGCCAGCAGAGCGACCCGGACATACGGGTATGGCTACACCTTC,CASRATRTYGYGYTF
TRBV5-6,.,TRBJ2-3,.,TGTGCCAGCAGCTTGACAGATACGCAGTATTTT,CASSLTDTQYF
TRBV29-1,.,TRBJ2-7,TRBD2,TGCAGCGCCGGGCGGACTAGCGGGGGTTCCAACGAGCAGTACTTC,CSAGRTSGGSNEQYF
TRBV5-1,.,TRBJ2-5,TRBD2,TGCGCCAGCAGCTTGGATGCTAGCGGGGCCGCGGGGACCCAGTACTTC,CASSLDASGAAGTQYF
TRBV28,.,TRBJ2-1,TRBD2,TGTGCCAGCAGTTCCGCTAGCGGGGGGGCGGATGAGCAGTTCTTC,CASSSASGGADEQFF
TRBV2,.,TRBJ1-5,.,TGTGCCAGCACGGGGTCTGCGGAAAATCAGCCCCAGCATTTT,CASTGSAENQPQHF
TRBV5-6,.,TRBJ2-1,TRBD2,TGTGCCAGCGGGCCATATCCGGGACTAGCGTACAATGAGCAGTTCTTC,CASGPYPGLAYNEQFF
TRBV6-6,.,TRBJ1-6,.,TGTGCCAGCAGTCCCCGGTCGGCGGCTAGGCGTTCACCCCTCCACTTT,CASSPRSAARRSPLHF
TRBV30,.,TRBJ1-1,.,TGTGCCTGGAGTGCCCGAGTCCGAGCTTTCTTT,CAWSARVRAFF
TRBV9,.,TRBJ1-1,.,TGTGCCAGCACCCCTACGGCGGTGAACACTGAAGCTTTCTTT,CASTPTAVNTEAFF
TRBV2,.,TRBJ1-5,.,TGTGCCAGCAGTGTCAGGGCAGGCAATCAGCCCCAGCATTTT,CASSVRAGNQPQHF
TRBV4-3,.,TRBJ2-5,TRBD1,TGCGCCAGCAGCCGAGGACAGGGGCAAGAGACCCAGTACTTC,CASSRGQGQETQYF
TRBV28,.,TRBJ2-1,.,TGTGCCAGTGGTACAGGGTCCATGGGTAATGAGCAGTTCTTC,CASGTGSMGNEQFF
TRBV11-2,.,TRBJ1-1,.,TGTGCCAGCAGCTCATGGACAGCGCTGAACACTGAAGCTTTCTTT,CASSSWTALNTEAFF
TRBV19,.,TRBJ1-2,.,TGTGCCAGTAGCCCCCTTTTTGGTTCTAACTATGGCTACACCTTC,CASSPLFGSNYGYTF
TRBV18,few,TRBJ2-1,.,TGTGCCAGCTCACCAGGCGGAGTGGAGCAGTTCTTC,CASSPGGVEQFF
TRBV13,few,TRBJ1-5,.,TGTGCCAGCAGCTTAAGGCGGGTTCAGCCCCAGCATTTT,CASSLRRVQPQHF
TRBV28,.,TRBJ1-1,.,TGTGCCAGCAGTTCTCCCCGGGAGGGTAGAACTGAAGCTTTCTTT,CASSSPREGRTEAFF
TRBV9,.,TRBJ1-1,.,TGTGCCAGCAGCAATATAATCGGCGTCGTCTCGCATGAAGCTTTCTTT,CASSNIIGVVSHEAFF